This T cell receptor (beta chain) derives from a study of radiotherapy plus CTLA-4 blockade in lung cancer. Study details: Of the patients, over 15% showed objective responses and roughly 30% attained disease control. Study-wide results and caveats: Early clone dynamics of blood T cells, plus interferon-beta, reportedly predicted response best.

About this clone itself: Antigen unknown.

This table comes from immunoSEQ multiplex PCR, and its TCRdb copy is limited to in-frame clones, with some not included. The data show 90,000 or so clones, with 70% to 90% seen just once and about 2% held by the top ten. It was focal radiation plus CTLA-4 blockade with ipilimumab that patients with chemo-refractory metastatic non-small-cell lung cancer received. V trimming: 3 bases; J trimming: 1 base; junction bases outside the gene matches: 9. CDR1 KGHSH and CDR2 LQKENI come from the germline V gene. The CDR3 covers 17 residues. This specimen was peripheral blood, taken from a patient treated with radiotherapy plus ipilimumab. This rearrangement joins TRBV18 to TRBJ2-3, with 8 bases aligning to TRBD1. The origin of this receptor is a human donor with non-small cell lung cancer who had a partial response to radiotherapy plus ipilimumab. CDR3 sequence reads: CASSPTGADRGTDTQYF. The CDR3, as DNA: TGTGCCAGCTCACCGACAGGGGCGGACCGGGGCACAGATACGCAGTATTTT.